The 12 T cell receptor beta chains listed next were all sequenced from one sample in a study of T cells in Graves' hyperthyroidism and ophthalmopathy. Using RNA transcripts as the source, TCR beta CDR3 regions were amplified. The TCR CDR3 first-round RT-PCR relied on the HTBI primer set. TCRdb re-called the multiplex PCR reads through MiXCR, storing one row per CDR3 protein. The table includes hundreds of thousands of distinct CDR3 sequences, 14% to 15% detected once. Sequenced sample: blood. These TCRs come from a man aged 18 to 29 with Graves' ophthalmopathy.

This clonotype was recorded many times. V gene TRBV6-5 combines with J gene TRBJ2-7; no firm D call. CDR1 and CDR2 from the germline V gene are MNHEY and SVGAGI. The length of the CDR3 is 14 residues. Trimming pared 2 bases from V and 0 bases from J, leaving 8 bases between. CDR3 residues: CASSYVGNSYEQYF. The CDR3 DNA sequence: TGTGCCAGCAGTTACGTGGGGAACTCCTACGAGCAGTACTTC.

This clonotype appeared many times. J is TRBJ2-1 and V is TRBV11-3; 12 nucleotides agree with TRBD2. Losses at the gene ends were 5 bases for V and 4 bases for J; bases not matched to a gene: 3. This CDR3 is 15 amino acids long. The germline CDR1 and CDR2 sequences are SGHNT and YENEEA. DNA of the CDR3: TGTGCCAGCAGCCCGACTAGCGGGAGATACAATGAGCAGTTCTTC. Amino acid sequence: CASSPTSGRYNEQFF.

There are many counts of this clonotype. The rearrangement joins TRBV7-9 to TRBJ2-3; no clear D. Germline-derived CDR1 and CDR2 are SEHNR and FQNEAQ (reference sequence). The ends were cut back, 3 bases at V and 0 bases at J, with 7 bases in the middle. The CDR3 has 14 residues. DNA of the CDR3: TGTGCCAGCAGCTTGAGAGTTAGCACAGATACGCAGTATTTT. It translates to CASSLRVSTDTQYF.

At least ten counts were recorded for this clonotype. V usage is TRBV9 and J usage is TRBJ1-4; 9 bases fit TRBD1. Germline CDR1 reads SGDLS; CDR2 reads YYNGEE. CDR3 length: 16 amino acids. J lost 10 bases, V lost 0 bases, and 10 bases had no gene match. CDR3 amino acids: CASSVGTGADVAKLFF. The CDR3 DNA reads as TGTGCCAGCAGCGTAGGGACAGGGGCGGATGTAGCAAAACTGTTTTTT.

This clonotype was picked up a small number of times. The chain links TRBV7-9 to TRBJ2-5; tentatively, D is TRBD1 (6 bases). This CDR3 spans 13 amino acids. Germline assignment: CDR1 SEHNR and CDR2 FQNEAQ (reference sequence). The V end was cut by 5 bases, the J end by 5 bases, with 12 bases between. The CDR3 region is CASSLDRSETQYF. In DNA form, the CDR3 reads TGTGCCAGCAGCCTGGACAGATCGGAGACCCAGTACTTC. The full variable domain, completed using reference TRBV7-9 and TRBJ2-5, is DTGVSQNPRHKITKRGQNVTFRCDPISEHNRLYWYRQTLGQGPEFLTYFQNEAQLEKSRLLSDRFSAERPKGSFSTLEIQRTEQGDSAMYLCASSLDRSETQYFGPGTRLLVL.

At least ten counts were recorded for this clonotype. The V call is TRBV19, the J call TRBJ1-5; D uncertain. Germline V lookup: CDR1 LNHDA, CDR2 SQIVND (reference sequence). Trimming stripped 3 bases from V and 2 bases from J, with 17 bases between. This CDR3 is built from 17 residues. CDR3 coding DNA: TGTGCCAGTAGTATCAGTGGCGGAGGTCGCGGCAATCAGCCCCAGCATTTT. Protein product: CASSISGGGRGNQPQHF.

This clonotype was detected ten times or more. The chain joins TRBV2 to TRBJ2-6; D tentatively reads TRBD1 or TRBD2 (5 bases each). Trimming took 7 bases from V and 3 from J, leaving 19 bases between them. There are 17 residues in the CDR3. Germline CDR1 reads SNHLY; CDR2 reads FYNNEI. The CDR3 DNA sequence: TGTGCCAGCAAGATGCGGGCAGGGCGGAGTGGGGCCAACGTCCTGACTTTC. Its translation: CASKMRAGRSGANVLTF.

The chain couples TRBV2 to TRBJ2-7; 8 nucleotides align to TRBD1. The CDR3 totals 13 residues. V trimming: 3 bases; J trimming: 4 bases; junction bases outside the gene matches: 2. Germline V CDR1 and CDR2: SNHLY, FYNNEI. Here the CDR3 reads CASSDQGAYEQYF. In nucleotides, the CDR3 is TGTGCCAGCAGTGACCAGGGGGCTTACGAGCAGTACTTC.

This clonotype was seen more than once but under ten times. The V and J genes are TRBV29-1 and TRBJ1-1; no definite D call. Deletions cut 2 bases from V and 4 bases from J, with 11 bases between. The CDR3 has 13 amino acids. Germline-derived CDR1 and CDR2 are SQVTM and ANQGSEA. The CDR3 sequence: CSVEKGGSTEAFF. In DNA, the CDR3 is TGCAGCGTTGAAAAGGGCGGGAGCACTGAAGCTTTCTTT.

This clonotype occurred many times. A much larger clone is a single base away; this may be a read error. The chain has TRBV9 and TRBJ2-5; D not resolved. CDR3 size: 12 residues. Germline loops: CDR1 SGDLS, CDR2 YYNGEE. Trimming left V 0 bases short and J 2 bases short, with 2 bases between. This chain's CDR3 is CASSVDQETQYF. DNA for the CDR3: TGTGCCAGCAGCGTAGATCAAGAGACCCAGTACTTC.

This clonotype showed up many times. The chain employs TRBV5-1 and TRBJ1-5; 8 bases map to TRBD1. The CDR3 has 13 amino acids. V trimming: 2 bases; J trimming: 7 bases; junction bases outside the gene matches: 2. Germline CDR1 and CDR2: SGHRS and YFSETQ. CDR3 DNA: TGCGCCAGCAGCTTAGACAGGGGCCAGCCCCAGCATTTT. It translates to CASSLDRGQPQHF.

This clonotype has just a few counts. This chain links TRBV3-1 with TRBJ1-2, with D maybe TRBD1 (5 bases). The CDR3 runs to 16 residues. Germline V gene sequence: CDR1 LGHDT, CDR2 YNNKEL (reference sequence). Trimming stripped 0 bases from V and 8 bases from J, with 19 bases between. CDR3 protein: CASSQEGSGTAGGYTF. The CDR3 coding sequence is TGTGCCAGCAGCCAAGAAGGTTCTGGGACCGCGGGGGGCTACACCTTC. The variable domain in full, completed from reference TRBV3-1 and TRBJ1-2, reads DTAVSQTPKYLVTQMGNDKSIKCEQNLGHDTMYWYKQDSKKFLKIMFSYNNKELIINETVPNRFSPKSPDKAHLNLHINSLELGDSAVYFCASSQEGSGTAGGYTFGSGTRLTVV.